This T cell receptor beta chain was captured by sequencing in a study of early T cells in non-severe SARS-CoV-2 infection. Overall study context: Investigators sequenced bulk RNA drawn from unsorted whole blood, and chains remained unpaired. General study results and limits: VDJdb matching, biased toward anti-spike CD8 responses, missed private and CD4 specificities.

With 6 bases removed from V and 1 base from J, the gap between germline ends came to 3 bases. Germline CDR1 and CDR2: SNHLY and FYNNEI. The CDR3 is made up of 11 amino acids. Unique molecular identifiers were added to individual cDNA molecules. One entry per CDR3 protein, called by TCRdb with MiXCR from the 5' RACE reads. The data show under 35,000 distinct CDR3 sequences, with around 5% seen just once and about 4% held by the top ten. Ten or more counts support this clonotype. What it binds is not known. The origin of this receptor is an adult who was a healthcare worker with PCR-confirmed SARS-CoV-2 infection or an uninfected control (not recorded which). The specimen sequenced was whole blood. The rearrangement uses TRBV2 and TRBJ2-5; D is undetermined. As DNA, the CDR3 is TGTGCCAGCAGCCTCCAAGAGACCCAGTACTTC. It translates to CASSLQETQYF.